The next 28 T cell receptor beta chains were all read from a single sample in a study of TIL therapy for anti-PD-1-resistant metastatic lung cancer. Sequencing used immunoSEQ v3. Generated by immunoSEQ multiplex PCR, the TCRdb table keeps only in-frame clones and is missing some. The repertoire holds some 52,000 clones, 79% seen once, with about 5% in the top ten. Indicated time point: pre-treatment sample, taken before nivolumab and TIL therapy. The sample in question was blood, obtained at baseline. These TCRs come from a woman between 30 and 80 years old with non-small cell lung cancer.

The chain has TRBV30 and TRBJ1-6; no clear D. Germline CDR1 and CDR2: GTSNPN and SVGIG (reference sequence). This CDR3 has 17 amino acids. Trimming left V 0 bases short and J 11 bases short, with 23 bases between. The CDR3 DNA is TGTGCCTGGAGTGTACGGTCAGGTCCCTCTGTTTGGCCACCCCTCCACTTT. As protein: CAWSVRSGPSVWPPLHF.

The chain is built from TRBV5-1 and TRBJ2-5, with 9 bases identical to TRBD1. Germline values: CDR1 SGHRS, CDR2 YFSETQ. The CDR3 contains 15 residues. V shed 4 bases and J 5 bases; nucleotides not matched to a gene: 9. CDR3 sequence: CASSLGDRVTETQYF. As DNA, the CDR3 is TGCGCCAGCAGCCTGGGGGACAGGGTTACGGAGACCCAGTACTTC.

This clone has only one observation. The chain employs TRBV10-3 and TRBJ2-5; 15 bases agree with TRBD2. The V and J ends lost 5 bases and 4 bases, in that order; junction bases with no gene match: 8. The CDR3 length is 17 residues. CDR1 is ENHRY and CDR2 is SYGVKD in the germline V gene. Here the CDR3 reads CAISRTSGRAEGETQYF. The CDR3 DNA sequence: TGTGCCATCAGTAGGACTAGCGGGAGGGCTGAGGGAGAGACCCAGTACTTC.

The rearrangement uses TRBV21-1 and TRBJ1-2. TRBV21-1 is a recognized pseudogene. The CDR3 is made up of 12 amino acids. The CDR3 here is CASSRGGYGYTF. The CDR3 DNA follows: TGTGCCAGCAGCCGGGGGGGCTATGGCTACACCTTC.

The rearrangement joins TRBV28 to TRBJ2-7, with 9 bases aligning to TRBD1. The V gene end was trimmed by 6 bases and the J gene end by 2 bases; junction bases not matched to a gene: 8. The CDR3 consists of 15 residues. Germline V gene data show CDR1 as MDHEN and CDR2 as SYDVKM. The CDR3 sequence is CASSWTGAGAYEQYF. The CDR3 DNA reads as TGTGCCAGCAGCTGGACAGGGGCGGGGGCCTACGAGCAGTACTTC.

This chain connects TRBV9 to TRBJ2-7, with TRBD1 as a possible D gene (6 bases). Germline CDR1 is SGDLS and CDR2 is YYNGEE. V dropped 0 bases and J dropped 6 bases, with 19 bases sitting between them. The length of the CDR3 is 16 residues. CDR3: CASSVGFGDRTGEQYF. Here the CDR3 DNA reads TGTGCCAGCAGCGTAGGATTTGGAGACAGGACGGGCGAGCAGTACTTC.

This clone was seen just once. The chain uses TRBV11-2 and TRBJ2-2; TRBD2 agrees at 8 bases. V shed 5 bases and J 5 bases; nucleotides not matched to a gene: 7. Germline V lookup: CDR1 SGHAT, CDR2 FQNNGV. The CDR3 consists of 15 residues. Written as DNA, the CDR3 is TGTGCCAGCAGCCCATCTAGCGGGTGGACCGGGGAGCTGTTTTTT. This sequence encodes CASSPSSGWTGELFF. The full variable domain, its missing parts supplied by reference TRBV11-2 and TRBJ2-2, is EAGVAQSPRYKIIEKRQSVAFWCNPISGHATLYWYQQILGQGPKLLIQFQNNGVVDDSQLPKDRFSAERLKGVDSTLKIQPAKLEDSAVYLCASSPSSGWTGELFFGEGSRLTVL.

The CDR3 DNA reads TGCGCCAGCAGCGCTAGCGGGACAGATACGCAGTATTTT. Its translation: CASSASGTDTQYF. The rearrangement links TRBV4-1 to TRBJ2-3; 8 bases are shared with TRBD2. The CDR3 spans 13 residues. The ends lost 5 bases at V and 3 bases at J; junction bases unmatched: 1. CDR1 is MGHRA and CDR2 is YSYEKL in the germline V gene.

This clone showed up just once. This chain links TRBV7-2 with TRBJ2-5; D is possibly TRBD1 (6 bases). V lost 6 bases to trimming and J lost 0 bases, with 17 bases between them. Germline V gene lookup returns CDR1 SGHTA and CDR2 FQGNSA. This CDR3 comprises 16 residues. In nucleotides, the CDR3 is TGTGCCAGCAGTCAACGCCCGGGACACAACCAAGAGACCCAGTACTTC. Translating gives CASSQRPGHNQETQYF.

The rearrangement links TRBV11-2 to TRBJ1-5, with D maybe TRBD1 (6 bases). V shed 6 bases and J shed 8 bases, with 17 bases lying between them. CDR3 length equals 14 residues. Germline V gene lookup returns CDR1 SGHAT and CDR2 FQNNGV. The CDR3 bases are TGTGCCAGCAGGGCCCGGGGGGGCTCGGAGCCCCAGCATTTT. Residues: CASRARGGSEPQHF.

This clone was found once. The chain employs TRBV28 and TRBJ1-1; TRBD1 is a possible D gene (6 bases). The CDR3 loop spans 12 amino acids. Trimming left V 2 bases short and J 10 bases short, with 11 bases between. Germline V gene lookup returns CDR1 MDHEN and CDR2 SYDVKM. CDR3 in DNA: TGTGCCAGCAGTTTAATTCCAGGGGTAGCTTTCTTT. It specifies CASSLIPGVAFF.

The rearrangement uses TRBV2 and TRBJ2-3; D unresolved. There are 16 residues in the CDR3. CDR1 is SNHLY and CDR2 is FYNNEI in the germline V gene. V shed 3 bases and J shed 1 base, with 14 bases lying between them. This chain's CDR3 is CASSDVTLGGTDTQYF. Written as DNA, the CDR3 is TGTGCCAGCAGTGACGTGACCCTAGGTGGCACAGATACGCAGTATTTT.

The chain is built from TRBV5-1 and TRBJ2-2, with D perhaps TRBD2 (6 bases). Germline-derived CDR1 and CDR2 are SGHRS and YFSETQ. With 2 bases removed from V and 2 bases from J, the gap between germline ends came to 13 bases. The CDR3 sequence is 16 residues long. The CDR3 is CASSFRDGTNTGELFF. The CDR3 nucleotides are TGCGCCAGCAGCTTCAGAGACGGGACTAACACCGGGGAGCTGTTTTTT.

This chain joins TRBV19 and TRBJ1-2; D remains ambiguous. The CDR3 covers 13 residues. Germline V gives CDR1 LNHDA, CDR2 SQIVND (reference sequence). V was shortened by 6 bases and J by 4 bases, with 12 bases between the two germline ends. Here the CDR3 reads CASSPAWGYGYTF. CDR3 sequence (DNA): TGTGCCAGTAGCCCCGCCTGGGGCTATGGCTACACCTTC.

This chain connects TRBV29-1 to TRBJ1-1; a weak D match, TRBD1 (6 bases). CDR1 and CDR2 (germline): SQVTM, ANQGSEA. The CDR3 runs 13 residues. Trimming cost V 6 bases and J 4 bases, with 15 bases left between them. The CDR3 reads CSVEGGQSTEAFF. The CDR3 coding sequence is TGCAGCGTCGAGGGGGGGCAAAGCACTGAAGCTTTCTTT.

This sequence joins TRBV7-8 and TRBJ2-6; D ambiguous. V was clipped by 6 bases and J by 4 bases, with 13 bases between them. This CDR3 contains 15 residues. CDR1 is SGHVS, CDR2 FQNEAQ, per germline. DNA of the CDR3: TGTGCCAGCAGGGGTTTGGTGTCCGGGGCCAACGTCCTGACTTTC. This gives the protein CASRGLVSGANVLTF.

The CDR3, as DNA: TGTGCCAGCCTTCAGCTGGGACAGTTCTACAATGAGCAGTTCTTC. It yields the protein CASLQLGQFYNEQFF. The rearrangement uses TRBV5-8 and TRBJ2-1; 7 bases agree with TRBD1. The CDR3 consists of 15 residues. Germline values: CDR1 SGHTS, CDR2 YDEGEE. The V segment lost 7 bases and the J segment 3 bases; nucleotides outside the gene matches: 10.

CDR3 nucleotides: TGTGCCAGCAGCTCTATTAGCCCCTACGAGCAGTACTTC. Its protein product is CASSSISPYEQYF. The rearrangement links TRBV7-9 to TRBJ2-7; no reliable D call. Trimming shortened V by 4 bases and J by 2 bases, and 9 bases separated the two germline ends. This CDR3 has 13 residues. CDR1 is SEHNR, CDR2 FQNEAQ, per germline (reference sequence). Combining the CDR3 with reference TRBV7-9 and TRBJ2-7 gives the whole variable domain DTGVSQNPRHKITKRGQNVTFRCDPISEHNRLYWYRQTLGQGPEFLTYFQNEAQLEKSRLLSDRFSAERPKGSFSTLEIQRTEQGDSAMYLCASSSISPYEQYFGPGTRLTVT.

V and J are TRBV6-1 and TRBJ1-2, with 7 positions matching TRBD1. Germline V CDR1 and CDR2: MNHNS, SASEGT. Losses at the gene ends were 2 bases for V and 7 bases for J; bases not matched to a gene: 10. The CDR3 extends over 15 amino acids. The CDR3 nucleotides are TGTGCCAGCAGTGAACTAGGGTCAGGGGGGACTGGCTACACCTTC. Translation gives CASSELGSGGTGYTF.

This chain connects TRBV6-6 to TRBJ2-5; D unresolved. TRBJ2-7 matches the DNA end more closely, so the J call is doubtful. The CDR3 length is 13 residues. Germline loops: CDR1 MNHNY, CDR2 SVGAGI (reference sequence). CDR3 loop: CASRTLTSYEQYF. CDR3 DNA sequence: TGTGCCAGCAGAACACTAACCTCCTACGAGCAGTACTTC.

The chain joins TRBV10-2 to TRBJ2-4; D gene uncertain. The V end was cut by 2 bases, the J end by 6 bases, with 14 bases between. CDR1 is WSHSY and CDR2 is SAAADI in the germline V gene. This CDR3 comprises 15 residues. In nucleotides, the CDR3 is TGCGCCAGCAGTGAGCAACTCGACGTGGTAAACATTCAGTACTTC. Translating it yields CASSEQLDVVNIQYF.

This chain connects TRBV27 to TRBJ1-6; 7 bases map to TRBD1. The CDR3 is 13 residues long. CDR1 and CDR2 from the germline V gene are MNHEY and SMNVEV (reference sequence). J gave up 3 bases and V 8 bases, and 1 base lay outside the gene matches. CDR3 nucleotides: TGTGCCAGCGGACAGGTCTATAATTCACCCCTCCACTTT. This codes for CASGQVYNSPLHF.

There are a few counts of this clone. The rearrangement links TRBV19 to TRBJ1-6; 7 nucleotides align to TRBD1. The germline gives CDR1 LNHDA, CDR2 SQIVND (reference sequence). With V trimmed by 6 bases and J by 4 bases, 6 bases remained unmatched. The CDR3 has 15 amino acids. CDR3 nucleotide sequence: TGTGCCAGTAGCAGAAGGGGACAGTATAATTCACCCCTCCACTTT. As protein: CASSRRGQYNSPLHF.

The chain recombines TRBV7-2 with TRBJ2-7, with D perhaps assigned TRBD1 or TRBD2 (6 bases each). This CDR3 has 12 amino acids. CDR1 SGHTA and CDR2 FQGNSA come from the germline V gene. CDR3: CAWRGNSYEQYF. In DNA form, the CDR3 reads TGTGCTTGGAGGGGGAACTCCTACGAGCAGTACTTC.

This chain joins TRBV15 and TRBJ1-5, with D perhaps matching TRBD1 (5 bases). From germline, CDR1 is LNHNV and CDR2 YYDKDF (reference sequence). V was pared by 0 bases and J by 1 base, with 10 bases between. The CDR3 length is 16 residues. The CDR3 bases are TGTGCCACCAGCAGAGATCGCCAGGGAAGCAATCAGCCCCAGCATTTT. This encodes CATSRDRQGSNQPQHF. Based on the CDR3 plus reference TRBV15 and TRBJ1-5, the full variable domain is DAMVIQNPRYQVTQFGKPVTLSCSQTLNHNVMYWYQQKSSQAPKLLFHYYDKDFNNEADTPDNFQSRRPNTSFCFLDIRSPGLGDTAMYLCATSRDRQGSNQPQHFGDGTRLSIL.

The chain recombines TRBV28 with TRBJ2-7, with 8 bases aligning to TRBD2. CDR1 and CDR2 from the germline V gene are MDHEN and SYDVKM. V dropped 11 bases and J dropped 2; count of bases not matched to a gene: 17. This CDR3 contains 16 residues. The CDR3 protein is CALSRGGAGGTYEQYF. The CDR3 DNA reads as TGTGCCCTCAGCCGGGGGGGGGCCGGCGGGACCTACGAGCAGTACTTC. The whole variable domain, filled in from reference TRBV28 and TRBJ2-7, reads DVKVTQSSRYLVKRTGEKVFLECVQDMDHENMFWYRQDPGLGLRLIYFSYDVKMKEKGDIPEGYSVSREKKERFSLILESASTNQTSMYLCALSRGGAGGTYEQYFGPGTRLTVT.

V is TRBV7-9 and J is TRBJ1-4, with D tentatively TRBD1 (6 bases). The CDR3 has 15 amino acids. Germline CDR1 is SEHNR and CDR2 is FQNEAQ (reference sequence). Trimming took off 6 bases at V and 3 bases at J, with 14 bases between the two ends. CDR3 region: CASREQGTANEKLFF. CDR3 DNA sequence: TGTGCCAGCAGAGAGCAGGGGACGGCTAATGAAAAACTGTTTTTT.

The chain carries TRBV28 and TRBJ2-5; TRBD1 matches 9 bases. The ends lost 4 bases at V and 3 bases at J; junction bases unmatched: 6. Germline V CDR1 and CDR2: MDHEN, SYDVKM. This CDR3 has 15 residues. Here the CDR3 DNA reads TGTGCCAGCAGTTCATTAACAGGGGGCGAAGAGACCCAGTACTTC. Protein: CASSSLTGGEETQYF.